These 3 T cell receptor beta chains were all obtained from the same sample, sequenced in a study of T cell responses to AZD1222 COVID-19 vaccine. Method: immunoSEQ multiplex PCR; TCRdb's copy keeps in-frame clones and lacks some. The repertoire holds 90,000 to 120,000 clones, with about 92% as singletons. Specimen: peripheral blood, collected 28 days after the second AZD1222 dose. The receptors were sampled from an adult who received the AZD1222 COVID-19 vaccine.

Here the CDR3 DNA reads TGTGCCAGCACCAAACGGCAGGGGAATGAGCAGTTCTTC. Translated, it gives CASTKRQGNEQFF. This chain links TRBV12-3 or TRBV12-4 with TRBJ2-1, with D possibly TRBD1 on 6 matching bases. The CDR3 is made up of 13 amino acids. V lost 7 bases and J 7 bases, leaving 14 bases between the germline ends.

J is TRBJ1-1 and V is TRBV6-2 or TRBV6-3; the D gene is possibly TRBD1 (6 bases). Germline CDR1 reads MNHEY; CDR2 reads SVGEGT. The CDR3 loop spans 14 amino acids. Trimming shortened V by 4 bases and J by 6 bases, and 15 bases separated the two germline ends. The CDR3 bases are TGTGCCAGCAGTTCACCCAACAGGGATCCTGAAGCTTTCTTT. Protein sequence: CASSSPNRDPEAFF.

The CDR3 coding sequence is TGTGCCAGCACCCTGGAGGGGAATGGCTACACCTTC. Translated: CASTLEGNGYTF. This chain uses TRBV28 with TRBJ1-2; possible D gene TRBD1, 5 bases. Germline-derived CDR1 and CDR2 are MDHEN and SYDVKM. Trimming removed 7 bases from V and 6 bases from J, with 12 bases in between. The CDR3 totals 12 residues.